The entry below gives a single T cell receptor beta chain sequence along with its context. The CDR3 extends over 16 amino acids. Germline V gene lookup returns CDR1 LNHDA and CDR2 SQIVND (reference sequence). The V gene lost 5 bases and the J gene lost 0 bases, with 13 bases spanning the gap. The record originates from a study of T cell responses to AZD1222 COVID-19 vaccine. TCRdb keeps only in-frame clones here, not all; method: immunoSEQ multiplex PCR. Here the sample spans approximately 89,000 clones, 90% being singletons. The sequence derives from an adult who received the AZD1222 COVID-19 vaccine. The material sequenced was peripheral blood, taken 28 days after the second AZD1222 dose. The V call is TRBV19, the J call TRBJ2-2; maybe TRBD2 (7 bases). CDR3 in amino acids: CASSLLGGPNTGELFF. DNA for the CDR3: TGTGCCAGTAGTCTCCTCGGGGGGCCGAACACCGGGGAGCTGTTTTTT.